This TCR beta chain was recovered during a study of cytomegalovirus exposure and HLA in healthy donors. About the study: A previous analysis identified approximately 120 million unique TCR beta sequences derived from 180 million or so T cells.

V was clipped by 4 bases and J by 7 bases; unmatched bases: 13. Per germline, CDR1 SGHTA and CDR2 FQGNSA. The CDR3 has 16 amino acids. This clone was detected once. PCR primers comprised 60 Vbeta and 13 Jbeta primers. TCRdb keeps only in-frame clones here, not all; method: immunoSEQ multiplex PCR. Of approximately 150,000 clones in the sample, about two thirds were seen once. The TCR sequence derives from a man aged 35 to 55 in good health and CMV-seronegative. The V and J genes are TRBV7-2 and TRBJ2-3; 8 nucleotides agree with TRBD1. Sequencing used PBMCs. This chain's CDR3 is CASSSTRQGPINTQYF. CDR3 coding DNA: TGTGCCAGCAGCTCAACCAGACAGGGGCCGATAAATACGCAGTATTTT.